The 30 T cell receptor beta chains presented below share a single source sample, sequenced in a study of blood T cells in healthy people across ages. Sample-barcoded 5' priming and a J-beta primer mix drove a second PCR of 7 to 11 cycles. TCRdb reprocessed the 5' RACE reads with MiXCR, giving one entry per CDR3 protein. The sample consists of about a million distinct CDR3 sequences, about 51% of them appearing once. The sequencing sample was made of blood. The receptor set was obtained from a woman aged 60 to 75 in good health.

This chain links TRBV7-3 with TRBJ1-4; perhaps TRBD1 as D (5 bases). The germline V gene has CDR1 SGHTA and CDR2 FQGTGA. The ends were cut back, 10 bases at V and 0 bases at J, with 15 bases in the middle. The CDR3 loop spans 15 amino acids. CDR3 loop: CATTYEGATNEKLFF. DNA for the CDR3: TGTGCCACTACATACGAAGGGGCAACTAATGAAAAACTGTTTTTT. Supplemented by reference TRBV7-3 and TRBJ1-4, the full variable domain reads GAGVSQTPSNKVTEKGKYVELRCDPISGHTALYWYRQSLGQGPEFLIYFQGTGAADDSGLPNDRFFAVRPEGSVSTLKIQRTERGDSAVYLCATTYEGATNEKLFFGSGTQLSVL.

The rearrangement links TRBV4-3 to TRBJ2-7; TRBD2 aligns across 12 bases. The CDR3 length is 17 residues. CDR1 and CDR2 (germline): LGHNA, YSLEER. V lost 1 base to trimming and J lost 3 bases; unmatched junction nucleotides: 7. DNA of the CDR3: TGCGCCAGCAGCCAAGCGGGGACTAGCGGGCTCAACTACGAGCAGTACTTC. Protein: CASSQAGTSGLNYEQYF.

J is TRBJ1-6 and V is TRBV7-8; D is possibly TRBD1 (5 bases). V lost 1 base, J lost 6 bases, and 10 bases lay in between. CDR3 length: 15 residues. Germline assignment: CDR1 SGHVS and CDR2 FQNEAQ. As DNA, the CDR3 is TGTGCCAGCAGCTTAGTGAGGGGTGGTAATTCACCCCTCCACTTT. This codes for CASSLVRGGNSPLHF.

Only one count was recorded for this clonotype. The chain joins TRBV11-3 to TRBJ2-4; D is ambiguous. The J call may be mistaken, given a closer DNA end match to TRBJ2-7. Per germline, CDR1 SGHNT and CDR2 YENEEA. CDR3 length: 14 amino acids. CDR3 DNA: TGTGCCAGCAGCCCCCCCCGAGAGTTCTACGAGCAGTACTTC. It is translated as CASSPPREFYEQYF.

This clonotype was seen only a few times. CDR3: CASSSVRTDTQYF. CDR3 coding DNA: TGTGCCAGCAGTTCCGTACGCACAGATACGCAGTATTTT. This sequence joins TRBV6-5 and TRBJ2-3; D unresolved. Trimming left V 4 bases short and J 1 base short, with 6 bases between. The CDR3 has 13 residues. Germline V lookup: CDR1 MNHEY, CDR2 SVGAGI.

The V call is TRBV20-1, the J call TRBJ2-1; TRBD1 matches at 9 bases. V was pared by 3 bases and J by 8 bases, with 8 bases of the junction left unmatched. The CDR3 is 14 residues long. Germline CDR1 reads DFQATT; CDR2 reads SNEGSKA (reference sequence). The CDR3 bases are TGCAGTGCTAGGGGACAGGGAGGGATCGATGAGCAGTTCTTC. It specifies CSARGQGGIDEQFF.

This sequence joins TRBV10-2 and TRBJ2-5, with 10 bases matching TRBD2. TRBJ2-7 explains the end of the DNA better; the J call may be wrong. Germline V gene sequence: CDR1 WSHSY, CDR2 SAAADI. The CDR3 sequence is 14 residues long. CDR3 in DNA: TGCGCCAGCAGTCCTAAGCGGGAGGGCCTCGAGCAGTACTTC. Residues: CASSPKREGLEQYF.

The sample holds a few counts of this clonotype. The V and J genes are TRBV6-2 or TRBV6-3 and TRBJ1-2; no definite D call. CDR1 is MNHEY, CDR2 SVGEGT, per germline. This CDR3 comprises 12 residues. V was shortened by 9 bases and J by 4 bases, with 12 bases between the two germline ends. DNA of the CDR3: TGTGCCAGTCGGGAAGGGATCTATGGCTACACCTTC. Protein: CASREGIYGYTF.

CDR3 sequence reads: CSAAGKTETQYF. Written as DNA, the CDR3 is TGCAGCGCAGCCGGGAAGACAGAGACCCAGTACTTC. This chain links TRBV20-1 with TRBJ2-7, with TRBD2 as a possible D gene (5 bases). The DNA end lines up better with TRBJ2-5; the J call may be wrong. Germline assignment: CDR1 DFQATT and CDR2 SNEGSKA (reference sequence). This CDR3 is 12 amino acids long.

The rearrangement uses TRBV7-2 and TRBJ2-7; TRBD1 matches at 9 bases. This CDR3 region has 13 residues. The trim removed 5 bases at V and 5 bases at J, leaving 4 bases unmatched. Germline values: CDR1 SGHTA, CDR2 FQGNSA. DNA for the CDR3: TGTGCCAGCAGCGCCCGGGACAGGGACGAGCAGTACTTC. Protein product: CASSARDRDEQYF.

The chain recombines TRBV7-2 with TRBJ2-5, with a tentative D call TRBD1 (5 bases). This CDR3 region has 10 residues. Looked up from germline, CDR1 is SGHTA and CDR2 is FQGNSA. The V gene lost 8 bases and the J gene lost 6 bases, with 7 bases spanning the gap. The CDR3 loop reads CASGQKTQYF. The CDR3 nucleotides read TGTGCCAGCGGACAAAAGACCCAGTACTTC.

This clonotype turned up a few times. The genes are TRBV7-9 and TRBJ2-7; TRBD2 might be the D (6 bases). The germline gives CDR1 SEHNR, CDR2 FQNEAQ (reference sequence). The CDR3 runs to 11 residues. V was clipped by 5 bases and J by 7 bases, with 9 bases between them. CDR3 sequence reads: CASSPSDEQYF. The CDR3 DNA reads as TGTGCCAGCAGCCCTAGCGATGAGCAGTACTTC.

Only a few counts were recorded for this clonotype. The chain links TRBV20-1 to TRBJ2-3, with D possibly TRBD2 on 5 matching bases. Germline V lookup: CDR1 DFQATT, CDR2 SNEGSKA (reference sequence). CDR3 length: 13 residues. V was cut by 7 bases and J by 0 bases, with 11 bases left in between. CDR3 residues: CSVGSTSTDTQYF. The CDR3 DNA reads as TGCAGTGTTGGGAGTACGAGCACAGATACGCAGTATTTT.

The genes are TRBV6-2 or TRBV6-3 and TRBJ2-2; 7 bases map to TRBD1. The CDR3 runs to 15 residues. V lost 8 bases and J lost 7; bases outside the gene matches: 13. Germline V CDR1 and CDR2: MNHEY, SVGEGT. Here the CDR3 DNA reads TGTGCCAGCTCACAGGGACAGCTGTTCGGCGGGGAGCTGTTTTTT. Encoded protein: CASSQGQLFGGELFF.

The chain employs TRBV20-1 and TRBJ2-1, with no clear D. Deletions cut 4 bases from V and 4 bases from J, with 11 bases between. Germline V gene lookup returns CDR1 DFQATT and CDR2 SNEGSKA (reference sequence). The CDR3 totals 13 residues. The CDR3 reads CSATDHDYNEQFF. DNA for the CDR3: TGCAGTGCTACCGACCACGATTACAATGAGCAGTTCTTC.

This clonotype came up many times. The chain carries TRBV29-1 and TRBJ2-7; D may be TRBD1 (6 bases). This CDR3 region has 14 residues. CDR1 is SQVTM, CDR2 ANQGSEA, per germline. V shed 4 bases and J shed 6 bases, with 19 bases lying between them. DNA of the CDR3: TGCAGCGTTGGACATTCGCAGGGGTCGGTCGAGCAGTACTTC. This codes for CSVGHSQGSVEQYF.

The chain links TRBV4-2 to TRBJ1-1, with 8 positions matching TRBD1. The CDR3 has 15 residues. CDR1 is LGHNA, CDR2 YNFKEQ, per germline. V trimming: 4 bases; J trimming: 1 base; junction bases outside the gene matches: 5. The CDR3 DNA follows: TGTGCCAGCAGCCCCGGACAGGGAGGGAACACTGAAGCTTTCTTT. Amino acid sequence: CASSPGQGGNTEAFF.

The V and J genes are TRBV7-2 and TRBJ2-1; TRBD2 matches 12 bases. Germline V lookup: CDR1 SGHTA, CDR2 FQGNSA. The CDR3 spans 15 residues. V shed 2 bases and J 8 bases; nucleotides not matched to a gene: 4. The CDR3 nucleotides read TGTGCCAGCAGCTTAACTAGCGGGAGGAACGATGAGCAGTTCTTC. Protein sequence: CASSLTSGRNDEQFF.

Only a few counts were recorded for this clonotype. The chain uses TRBV5-1 and TRBJ2-1, with TRBD1 matching 11 bases. This CDR3 has 15 residues. CDR1 SGHRS and CDR2 YFSETQ come from the germline V gene. V lost 0 bases, J lost 8 bases, and 4 bases stayed unmatched. The CDR3 loop reads CASSLEDRGLDEQFF. In DNA, the CDR3 is TGCGCCAGCAGCTTGGAGGACAGGGGGCTGGATGAGCAGTTCTTC.

The chain is built from TRBV14 and TRBJ2-4, with TRBD1 identical over 9 bases. The better agreement between TRBJ2-7 and the DNA end casts doubt on the J call. CDR1 and CDR2 from the germline V gene are SGHDN and FVKESK. This CDR3 is built from 15 residues. CDR3 loop: CASSHLDRGFHEQYF. The CDR3 DNA is TGTGCCAGCAGCCACCTGGACAGGGGATTCCACGAGCAGTACTTC.

This clonotype has only a few counts. CDR3 bases: TGTGCCAGCACGCCCGAATCGAACAATGAGCAGTTCTTC. This encodes CASTPESNNEQFF. The rearrangement joins TRBV5-6 to TRBJ2-1; no clear D. V was clipped by 6 bases and J by 5 bases, with 12 bases between them. The CDR3 is 13 amino acids. Germline V lookup: CDR1 SGHDT, CDR2 YYEEEE.

V is TRBV18 and J is TRBJ2-1; D might be TRBD1 (7 bases). V lost 1 base, J lost 6 bases, and 19 bases lay in between. The CDR3 has 17 amino acids. Germline V lookup: CDR1 KGHSH, CDR2 LQKENI. This chain's CDR3 is CASSPLDSQGGFNEQFF. The CDR3 DNA reads TGTGCCAGCTCACCACTGGATAGCCAGGGGGGATTCAATGAGCAGTTCTTC.

The chain uses TRBV2 and TRBJ2-7, with TRBD1 as a possible D gene (5 bases). Germline values: CDR1 SNHLY, CDR2 FYNNEI. The CDR3 runs 15 residues. V shed 3 bases and J shed 7 bases, with 19 bases lying between them. CDR3 residues: CASSDVDIRLGEQYF. DNA for the CDR3: TGTGCCAGCAGTGATGTGGACATCCGATTGGGAGAGCAGTACTTC. Using reference TRBV2 and TRBJ2-7 for the parts outside the CDR3, the full variable domain is EPEVTQTPSHQVTQMGQEVILRCVPISNHLYFYWYRQILGQKVEFLVSFYNNEISEKSEIFDDQFSVERPDGSNFTLKIRSTKLEDSAMYFCASSDVDIRLGEQYFGPGTRLTVT.

The CDR3 reads CSFGTSGRGSEQFF. The CDR3 DNA follows: TGCAGCTTTGGGACTAGCGGGAGAGGGTCTGAGCAGTTCTTC. V is TRBV29-1 and J is TRBJ2-1, with TRBD2 matching over 14 bases. V was pared by 8 bases and J by 9 bases, with 9 bases of the junction left unmatched. The CDR3 extends over 14 amino acids. CDR1 and CDR2 from the germline V gene are SQVTM and ANQGSEA.

V usage is TRBV3-1 and J usage is TRBJ1-6; 8 nucleotides align to TRBD1. V lost 9 bases, J lost 8 bases, and 9 bases stayed unmatched. Germline CDR1 LGHDT, CDR2 YNNKEL (reference sequence). The CDR3 loop spans 14 amino acids. The CDR3 region is CASNSGTGYSPLHF. In nucleotides, the CDR3 is TGTGCCAGTAACTCAGGGACAGGATATTCACCCCTCCACTTT.

This clonotype appeared a few times. The chain recombines TRBV6-2 or TRBV6-3 with TRBJ2-3; the D gene could be TRBD1 or TRBD2 (6 bases each). Trimming shortened V by 7 bases and J by 6 bases, and 17 bases separated the two germline ends. The CDR3 is made up of 14 amino acids. Per the germline V gene, CDR1 is MNHEY and CDR2 is SVGEGT. The CDR3 is CASMERRGVDTQYF. CDR3 nucleotide sequence: TGTGCCAGCATGGAGCGGAGGGGGGTTGATACGCAGTATTTT.

This rearrangement joins TRBV28 to TRBJ2-4; D unclear. The tail of the sequence fits TRBJ2-7 better, so the J call may be wrong. Germline V gives CDR1 MDHEN, CDR2 SYDVKM. The CDR3 totals 12 residues. The CDR3 loop reads CATVADSHEQYF. CDR3 in DNA: TGTGCCACCGTGGCAGATTCGCACGAGCAGTACTTC.

This clonotype has just one count. The chain combines TRBV20-1 with TRBJ2-1, with 7 bases fitting TRBD2. The V gene's germline CDR1 is DFQATT and CDR2 SNEGSKA (reference sequence). This CDR3 has 15 residues. V was clipped by 6 bases and J by 7 bases; unmatched bases: 15. The CDR3 protein is CSALQRKGLVNEQFF. DNA for the CDR3: TGCAGTGCCCTACAACGAAAAGGACTAGTTAATGAGCAGTTCTTC.

This clonotype was observed a handful of times. The rearrangement uses TRBV7-2 and TRBJ2-1; D is uncertain. The CDR3 covers 15 residues. Germline CDR1 reads SGHTA; CDR2 reads FQGNSA. Deletions cut 5 bases from V and 7 bases from J, with 18 bases between. The CDR3 region has the DNA TGTGCCAGCAGCCTCCGGTCCTCGACGGTGAATGAGCAGTTCTTC. Translated: CASSLRSSTVNEQFF.

This clonotype turned up a few times. The chain links TRBV28 to TRBJ2-5; D remains unclear. Judging by the DNA end, TRBJ2-7 fits better; the J call may be wrong. Germline V gene sequence: CDR1 MDHEN, CDR2 SYDVKM. The CDR3 extends over 11 amino acids. This chain's CDR3 is CASTYRYEQYF. Here the CDR3 DNA reads TGTGCCAGCACTTATCGGTACGAGCAGTACTTC.